The 12 T cell receptor beta chains presented below share a single source sample, sequenced in a study of shared clonotypes between healthy human individuals. Measured with immunoSEQ multiplex PCR; TCRdb has only the in-frame clones, and not every one. The sample has some 2.3 million clones, more than 85% seen once. Sequences were obtained from naive CD4+ T cells from PBMCs. The subset denotes: CD45RA+ positively selected. The receptors here all came from a man between 18 and 29 years old in good health. Some clones in this sample may be carry-over from other donors' samples.

V and J are TRBV28 and TRBJ1-5, with 7 bases aligning to TRBD1. The junction had 7 bases not matched to a gene; V was cut back by 5 bases and J by 0 bases. There are 16 residues in the CDR3. Per germline, CDR1 MDHEN and CDR2 SYDVKM. This CDR3 reads CASSGTAVYSNQPQHF. DNA of the CDR3: TGTGCCAGCAGTGGGACAGCAGTCTATAGCAATCAGCCCCAGCATTTT.

This clone was observed a single time. The rearrangement uses TRBV4-1 and TRBJ2-1, with TRBD2 as a possible D gene (6 bases). Trimming pared 1 base from V and 6 bases from J, leaving 13 bases between. CDR1 MGHRA and CDR2 YSYEKL come from the germline V gene. This CDR3 has 15 residues. The CDR3 sequence is CASSQVGGLLNEQFF. CDR3 bases: TGCGCCAGCAGCCAAGTCGGGGGACTCCTCAATGAGCAGTTCTTC.

This chain joins TRBV7-2 and TRBJ1-2, with D tentatively TRBD1 (5 bases). The length of the CDR3 is 15 residues. In germline, CDR1 is SGHTA, CDR2 FQGNSA. V gave up 1 base and J gave up 6 bases, with 15 bases separating them. Here the CDR3 reads CASSLVATEGHGYTF. The CDR3 bases are TGTGCCAGCAGCTTAGTTGCGACAGAAGGTCATGGCTACACCTTC.

This rearrangement joins TRBV29-1 to TRBJ2-1, with TRBD1 matching 9 bases. Trimming at V came to 3 bases and at J to 3 bases, leaving 6 bases not matched to a gene. The CDR3 is made up of 15 amino acids. The germline gives CDR1 SQVTM, CDR2 ANQGSEA. Written as DNA, the CDR3 is TGCAGCGTTGATTCGGGACAGGGACTCTACAATGAGCAGTTCTTC. Encoded protein: CSVDSGQGLYNEQFF.

The chain links TRBV9 to TRBJ2-1; 10 bases fit TRBD2. Germline V gives CDR1 SGDLS, CDR2 YYNGEE. The CDR3 extends over 15 amino acids. V lost 4 bases and J lost 5; bases outside the gene matches: 6. CDR3 residues: CASSFSGRSDNEQFF. CDR3 nucleotides: TGTGCCAGCAGCTTTAGCGGGAGGTCCGACAATGAGCAGTTCTTC.

The chain combines TRBV9 with TRBJ1-5; D gene unclear. The CDR3 spans 15 residues. The V end lost 4 bases, the J end lost 11 bases, and 22 bases lay between the germline ends. Germline V CDR1 and CDR2: SGDLS, YYNGEE. The CDR3 protein is CASSTWTGESRSQHF. The CDR3 DNA sequence: TGTGCCAGCAGCACGTGGACGGGCGAGAGTCGATCCCAGCATTTT.

V is TRBV7-2 and J is TRBJ2-7; 7 bases map to TRBD1. J gave up 3 bases and V 1 base, and 6 bases lay outside the gene matches. The V gene's germline CDR1 is SGHTA and CDR2 FQGNSA. This CDR3 region has 15 residues. The CDR3 DNA follows: TGTGCCAGCAGCTTAGGGGGGAGACAGGGCTACGAGCAGTACTTC. This translates into CASSLGGRQGYEQYF.

The V and J genes are TRBV2 and TRBJ1-5; weak D call: TRBD1 (6 bases). The CDR3 has 15 residues. Germline CDR1 and CDR2: SNHLY and FYNNEI. Trimming cost V 0 bases and J 6 bases, with 12 bases left between them. CDR3 loop: CASSEALTGSQPQHF. CDR3 DNA: TGTGCCAGCAGTGAAGCGCTTACAGGGAGTCAGCCCCAGCATTTT.

The gene calls are TRBV20-1 and TRBJ2-7; D is unresolved. The V gene's germline CDR1 is DFQATT and CDR2 SNEGSKA (reference sequence). This CDR3 spans 11 amino acids. V lost 6 bases and J lost 4, with 10 bases in between. The CDR3 protein is CSAKSIYEQYF. The DNA for the CDR3 is TGCAGTGCGAAGAGCATATACGAGCAGTACTTC.

Turning to this clone: This same CDR3 is encoded by further DNA sequences in the sample. This sequence joins TRBV5-1 and TRBJ1-2, with D hard to call. V lost 3 bases and J 4 bases, leaving 10 bases between the germline ends. The length of the CDR3 is 13 residues. Germline lookup yields CDR1 SGHRS and CDR2 YFSETQ. CDR3 loop: CASSSTGVYGYTF. The CDR3 DNA sequence: TGCGCCAGCAGCTCCACGGGCGTCTATGGCTACACCTTC. The full variable domain, with the rest looked up from reference TRBV5-1 and TRBJ1-2, is KAGVTQTPRYLIKTRGQQVTLSCSPISGHRSVSWYQQTPGQGLQFLFEYFSETQRNKGNFPGRFSGRQFSNSRSEMNVSTLELGDSALYLCASSSTGVYGYTFGSGTRLTVV.

A word on this clone: The sample carries other DNA sequences with the same CDR3. The chain couples TRBV5-6 to TRBJ2-5, with D possibly being TRBD1 (6 bases). This CDR3 comprises 12 residues. Trimming stripped 4 bases from V and 5 bases from J, with 9 bases between. CDR1 and CDR2 (germline): SGHDT, YYEEEE. In nucleotides, the CDR3 is TGTGCCAGCAGCCTCAGGGGTGAGACCCAGTACTTC. Its protein product is CASSLRGETQYF.

The chain employs TRBV30 and TRBJ2-1; 9 bases agree with TRBD1. The J segment lost 13 bases and the V segment lost 2 bases, leaving 9 bases of the junction unmatched. CDR1 and CDR2 (germline): GTSNPN, SVGIG (reference sequence). The CDR3 spans 13 residues. The CDR3 is CAWSPDRGSSQFF. CDR3 coding DNA: TGTGCCTGGAGTCCGGACAGGGGCTCATCCCAGTTCTTC.